This T cell receptor (beta chain) emerged from a study of blood T cell repertoires in COVID-19. Background on the study: Acute and convalescent COVID-19 samples came from the United States, Italy and Spain.

TCRdb's copy holds only in-frame clones and misses some; the assay was immunoSEQ multiplex PCR. The table includes some 76,000 clones, about 93% detected once. This CDR3 has 18 residues. J gave up 2 bases and V 7 bases, and 15 bases lay outside the gene matches. Germline V gives CDR1 LNHDA, CDR2 SQIVND (reference sequence). The J gene is TRBJ1-5, the V gene TRBV19, with 9 bases lining up with TRBD1. The clonotype comes from a human donor in a cohort sampled during active COVID-19. The specimen sequenced was peripheral blood. The CDR3, as DNA: TGTGCCAGTAACCCGGGACAGGGACTACTGGGGCGCAATCAGCCCCAGCATTTT. Protein: CASNPGQGLLGRNQPQHF.